This T cell receptor (beta chain) comes out of a study of OX40 agonist ivuxolimab in advanced cancers. Concerning the study at large: Ivuxolimab was a fully human IgG2 agonistic monoclonal antibody targeting the costimulatory receptor OX40 (CD134). The dose-escalation cohort was over 70% male with a mean age of approximately 59 years, ranging from roughly 23 to 79. Intravenous ivuxolimab was administered to patients every 2 weeks at six dose levels: 0.01, 0.1, 0.3, 1.5, 3 and 10 mg/kg. Patients were allowed to have had prior anti-PD-1, anti-PD-L1 or anti-CTLA-4 therapy, and approximately 37% of the dose-escalation patients had been treated with checkpoint inhibitors. The paper reports the monotherapy dose-escalation portion (N of about 54 patients) of the phase I ivuxolimab trial. The purpose of peripheral TCRbeta sequencing was to test whether ivuxolimab changed TCR sequence diversity and led to clonal T-cell expansion. Of the roughly 52 dose-escalation patients, hepatocellular carcinoma was present in roughly 19, melanoma in about 15, renal cell carcinoma in 9 and head and neck cancer in 9. Three dose-escalation patients achieved partial responses, one with hepatocellular carcinoma and two with cutaneous melanoma. What the research found in general, with its limitations: Low levels of normalized T-cell clonal expansion were also seen in some nonresponding patients. After ivuxolimab, CD8+ T cells had more expanded clones than CD4+ T cells on average. The antigen specificity of the clonally expanded peripheral T cells was not determined. At doses of 0.1 to 3.0 mg/kg, clonal expansion of both CD4+ and CD8+ blood T cells was observed from baseline to week 6. In the 0.1-3.0 mg/kg groups, partial responders were among the patients with the lowest normalized peripheral clonal expansion, particularly in CD8+ T cells.

Regarding this clone: The target of this receptor is not known. Per-base qualities were not stored, and no clone one base away is much larger.

Based on the germline V gene, the CDR1 and CDR2 sequences are MNHEY and SVGAGI. Compared with germline, V lacks 5 bases and J lacks 5 bases; bases without a gene match: 1. CDR3 length: 13 amino acids, cysteine to phenylalanine. Only the CDR3 portion is preserved as DNA: 39 bases, with reading frame beginning at the first base. Genomic DNA was isolated from the sorted cells so that the TCRbeta CDR3 region could be sequenced. The immunoSEQ Assay was used for sequencing of TCRbeta CDR3 regions. In TCRdb, the immuneACCESS table is reduced to in-frame sequences with V and J assigned. These tables do not hold every clone; where another copy was compared, an unresolved V gene accounts for under half, and the others remain unexplained. The sample includes approximately 87,000 clones, with around nine tenths observed a single time. The top ten clonotypes cover around 0.76% of the sample. Patients with autoimmune disease history or receiving systemic immunosuppression were excluded from the trial. Peripheral blood for TCR sequencing was collected from all dose cohorts at baseline, on cycle 4 day 1, and on cycle 7 day 1. The samples were taken from a phase I, first-in-human, multicenter, open-label dose-escalation trial of ivuxolimab. Adults with locally advanced or metastatic head and neck squamous cell, hepatocellular, melanoma or renal cell carcinoma were enrolled in the trial. Before TCR sequencing, CD4+ T cells and CD8+ T cells were sorted from peripheral blood as separate populations.

This sequence uses TRBV6-5 and TRBJ1-5; 9 junctional bases match TRBD1. This sequence was found in an adult with an advanced solid tumor such as melanoma, head and neck, liver or kidney cancer. The sequencing here drew on CD4+ or CD8+ T cells sorted from blood, taken in a trial of the OX40 agonist ivuxolimab. The CDR3 is CASSRTGDQPQHF. The DNA sequence follows: TGTGCCAGCAGTCGGACAGGGGATCAGCCCCAGCATTTT.